The 10 T cell receptor beta chains presented below share a single source sample, sequenced in a study of shared clonotypes between healthy human individuals. Profiling relied on immunoSEQ multiplex PCR, and the TCRdb table lists in-frame clones only, not all of them. Of roughly 1.5 million clones detected, around 98% appear once; the ten largest clones hold about 0.45%. Specimen: naive CD4+ T cells sorted from blood. Specified subset: CD45RA+ positively selected. The receptors come from a man in his thirties or forties in good health.

The V call is TRBV5-4, the J call TRBJ2-7, with D tentatively TRBD2 (6 bases). The CDR3 totals 15 residues. Germline values: CDR1 SGHNT, CDR2 YYREEE (reference sequence). V dropped 4 bases and J dropped 5 bases, with 19 bases sitting between them. CDR3 DNA: TGTGCCAGCAGCCCGCTCGGAGGCCGCGGGGACGAGCAGTACTTC. Translation: CASSPLGGRGDEQYF.

Only one count was recorded for this clone. The CDR3 is CASSQDRDTSYEQYF. The CDR3 DNA sequence: TGCGCCAGCAGCCAAGACCGGGACACTTCCTACGAGCAGTACTTC. This sequence joins TRBV4-1 and TRBJ2-7, with a possible D match to TRBD1 (6 bases). V lost 0 bases to trimming and J lost 1 base, with 10 bases between them. CDR1 and CDR2 (germline): MGHRA, YSYEKL. CDR3 size: 15 residues.

This chain links TRBV4-2 with TRBJ1-3; 8 nucleotides align to TRBD1. Trimming removed 5 bases from V and 0 bases from J; junction bases left unmatched: 21. This CDR3 contains 21 residues. Looked up from germline, CDR1 is LGHNA and CDR2 is YNFKEQ. CDR3 in DNA: TGTGCCAGCAGCAAAGGGGTCCAAACGGCGGGACAGGCAACCTCTGGAAACACCATATATTTT. Residues: CASSKGVQTAGQATSGNTIYF.

The V call is TRBV12-5, the J call TRBJ2-1; TRBD2 is a possible D gene (5 bases). Looked up from germline, CDR1 is LGHNT and CDR2 is FRNRAP. This CDR3 has 14 amino acids. Deletions cut 6 bases from V and 9 bases from J, with 18 bases between. The CDR3 here is CASGHTPPRGEQFF. Here the CDR3 DNA reads TGTGCTAGTGGACATACACCCCCCCGGGGTGAGCAGTTCTTC.

A remark on this clone: The sample contains more than one DNA sequence encoding this CDR3. The chain employs TRBV9 and TRBJ2-5, with D unclear. This CDR3 spans 15 amino acids. V was pared by 0 bases and J by 2 bases, with 11 bases between. Germline CDR1 SGDLS, CDR2 YYNGEE. CDR3 bases: TGTGCCAGCAGCGTAGGGGATGGGATACAAGAGACCCAGTACTTC. It specifies CASSVGDGIQETQYF.

J is TRBJ2-1 and V is TRBV28; D possibly matches TRBD1 or TRBD2 (5 bases each). The CDR3 is 20 residues long. V was trimmed by 5 bases and J by 4 bases, leaving 30 bases between them. In germline, CDR1 is MDHEN, CDR2 SYDVKM. The CDR3 coding sequence is TGTGCCAGCAGTCCTCGGGGCGCGGGTGGTCCTCTCACTTCGTACAATGAGCAGTTCTTC. This sequence encodes CASSPRGAGGPLTSYNEQFF.

This clone was observed a few times. The chain recombines TRBV19 with TRBJ1-2; D perhaps matches TRBD1 (5 bases). CDR3 length: 13 residues. V gave up 7 bases and J gave up 8 bases, with 17 bases separating them. The germline CDR1 and CDR2 sequences are LNHDA and SQIVND (reference sequence). The CDR3 coding sequence is TGTGCCAGTACCCCGAGGGGTTTGGGCGGCTACACCTTC. It specifies CASTPRGLGGYTF.

The V gene is TRBV14, the J gene TRBJ2-5; 14 positions match TRBD2. Per germline, CDR1 SGHDN and CDR2 FVKESK. The trim removed 3 bases at V and 5 bases at J, leaving 2 bases unmatched. The CDR3 is made up of 15 amino acids. The CDR3 sequence: CASSQRTSGGETQYF. Written as DNA, the CDR3 is TGTGCCAGCAGCCAGCGGACTAGCGGGGGGGAGACCCAGTACTTC. Using reference TRBV14 and TRBJ2-5 for the parts outside the CDR3, the full variable domain is EAGVTQFPSHSVIEKGQTVTLRCDPISGHDNLYWYRRVMGKEIKFLLHFVKESKQDESGMPNNRFLAERTGGTYSTLKVQPAELEDSGVYFCASSQRTSGGETQYFGPGTRLLVL.

The chain recombines TRBV6-6 with TRBJ2-7, with 10 bases identical to TRBD1. V gave up 8 bases and J gave up 7 bases; unmatched junction bases: 11. The CDR3 covers 14 residues. CDR1 is MNHNY and CDR2 is SVGAGI in the germline V gene (reference sequence). CDR3 sequence (DNA): TGTGCCAGCGACTCTCTAGGGACAGGGGTTGAGCAGTACTTC. Translated: CASDSLGTGVEQYF.

The chain links TRBV27 to TRBJ2-7, with 9 nucleotides matching TRBD1. The CDR3 covers 14 residues. After removal of 6 bases from V and 2 bases from J, the junction contained 5 bases not matched to a gene. Germline CDR1 reads MNHEY; CDR2 reads SMNVEV (reference sequence). CDR3 amino acids: CASREWDRAYEQYF. CDR3 nucleotide sequence: TGTGCCAGCAGGGAGTGGGACAGGGCCTACGAGCAGTACTTC.